Given below is one TCR beta chain in context. Its specificity is unknown. These data originate in a study of cytomegalovirus exposure and HLA in healthy donors. General study points: TCR beta V- and J-gene trimming, according to a later analysis, was linked to a missense DCLRE1C variant.

PCR employed 60 Vbeta and 13 Jbeta primers. Only in-frame clones appear in the TCRdb table, and some are missing; sequencing was by immunoSEQ multiplex PCR. The clone table shows approximately 72,000 clones, with the ten largest holding approximately 2.9%. The sample was PBMCs. The clonotype comes from a man aged 40-49 years in good health and CMV-seronegative.

Here the CDR3 DNA reads TGTGCCAGGGTCCCCCTGGAGAGGGGGAATGAAAAACTGTTTTTT. It yields the protein CARVPLERGNEKLFF. This chain links TRBV19 with TRBJ1-4; a possible D gene is TRBD1 (6 bases). This CDR3 region has 15 residues. Trimming removed 9 bases from V and 5 bases from J, with 19 bases in between. Germline CDR1 is LNHDA and CDR2 is SQIVND (reference sequence).